This entry describes one T cell receptor (beta chain). Treatment: 15 to 20 received Ad26.COV2.S at low or high dose, single or two shots; roughly five received placebo; per-sample allocation not given. Collection of the samples took place on day 63 after the first injection of vaccine or placebo. Vaccination used an Ad26 vector expressing Wuhan-strain SARS-CoV-2 spike. This specimen comes from a study of Ad26.COV2.S vaccination and SARS-CoV-2 variants. The CDR3 is 16 residues long. Germline CDR1 and CDR2: SEHNR and FQNEAQ (reference sequence). Trimming took off 5 bases at V and 5 bases at J, with 21 bases between the two ends. Measured with immunoSEQ multiplex PCR; TCRdb has only the in-frame clones, and not every one. The table lists roughly 320,000 clones, around 83% of them singletons.

The origin of this receptor is a person between 18 and 65 years old who received the Ad26.COV2.S COVID-19 vaccine or a placebo. The chain couples TRBV7-9 to TRBJ1-1; unclear D gene. Sequences were derived from peripheral blood, sampled in a trial of Ad26.COV2.S vaccine versus placebo. The CDR3 sequence is CASSHLPRLQGTEAFF. The CDR3 DNA reads TGTGCCAGCAGCCACCTCCCTCGCTTACAAGGGACTGAAGCTTTCTTT.